These 18 T cell receptor beta chains originate from one sample sequenced in a study of CD8+CD57+ T cells in acquired aplastic anemia. The use of genomic DNA as template underpinned the TCR beta VDJ and CDR3 profiling. TCRdb re-analysed the reads in MiXCR, keeping a single row per CDR3 protein. The sample includes 89,000 or so distinct CDR3 sequences, approximately 73% of them seen just once. Those patients picked for sequencing had displayed CD8+CD57+ cell expansion on flow cytometry. The sample consisted of sorted CD4+, CD8+, or CD8+CD57+ T cells (not recorded which) from PBMCs. These receptors all come from a human donor with aplastic anemia.

The chain combines TRBV20-1 with TRBJ1-2; D remains unclear. Trimming shortened V by 3 bases and J by 7 bases, and 15 bases separated the two germline ends. CDR3 length: 13 residues. The germline CDR1 and CDR2 sequences are DFQATT and SNEGSKA (reference sequence). CDR3 bases: TGCAGTGCTAGCGACCGTCTTTCACGTGGCTACACCTTC. It yields the protein CSASDRLSRGYTF.

About this clonotype: One end of the junction varies from germline; a read error may be responsible. This chain joins TRBV20-1 and TRBJ1-2, with 10 nucleotides matching TRBD1. Germline assignment: CDR1 DFQATT and CDR2 SNEGSKA (reference sequence). The CDR3 has 11 amino acids. The CDR3 DNA is TGCAGGGCTAGGACAGGGGGTGGCTACACCTTC. Translated, it gives CRARTGGGYTF.

V usage is TRBV24-1 and J usage is TRBJ2-1, with TRBD2 identical over 7 bases. CDR3 size: 15 residues. The ends lost 3 bases at V and 6 bases at J; junction bases unmatched: 7. CDR1 KGHDR and CDR2 SFDVKD come from the germline V gene. The CDR3 reads CATSDQSSGLNEQFF. The DNA of the CDR3 is TGTGCCACCAGTGATCAATCTAGCGGACTCAATGAGCAGTTCTTC.

Only a few counts were recorded for this clonotype. The V gene is TRBV25-1, the J gene TRBJ2-7; no definite D call. Trimming removed 4 bases at V and 0 bases at J, with 7 bases between. The CDR3 is 13 amino acids. Germline loops: CDR1 MGHDK, CDR2 SYGVNS. CDR3 DNA: TGTGCCAGCAGTGGGTGGAGCTCCTACGAGCAGTACTTC. Protein: CASSGWSSYEQYF.

The chain couples TRBV10-2 to TRBJ1-2; TRBD1 might be the D (5 bases). Between the trimmed V and J ends, which lost 6 bases and 8 bases, there was a span of 10 bases. The germline V gene has CDR1 WSHSY and CDR2 SAAADI. The CDR3 covers 11 residues. The CDR3 DNA is TGCGCCAGCAGGGGGCTGGAAGGCTACACCTTC. Translated: CASRGLEGYTF.

This clonotype was observed a few times. This sequence joins TRBV19 and TRBJ1-2, with a weak D call TRBD1 (5 bases). The CDR3 contains 11 residues. V was cut by 8 bases and J by 5 bases, with 9 bases left in between. The germline V gene encodes CDR1 LNHDA and CDR2 SQIVND (reference sequence). The DNA for the CDR3 is TGTGCCAGTGGGGCCGGGTATGGCTACACCTTC. It specifies CASGAGYGYTF.

V is TRBV13 and J is TRBJ1-1, with D hard to call. V was trimmed by 6 bases and J by 0 bases, leaving 8 bases between them. Germline values: CDR1 PRHDT, CDR2 FYEKMQ (reference sequence). The CDR3 runs 13 residues. The CDR3 spells CASSGELNTEAFF. CDR3 DNA: TGTGCCAGCAGTGGGGAGCTGAACACTGAAGCTTTCTTT.

The chain links TRBV25-1 to TRBJ2-5; 7 bases are shared with TRBD2. The V gene's germline CDR1 is MGHDK and CDR2 SYGVNS. The trim removed 3 bases at V and 3 bases at J, leaving 16 bases unmatched. The CDR3 consists of 18 residues. Here the CDR3 reads CASSDGGWTTISEETQYF. The CDR3 DNA is TGTGCCAGCAGTGACGGGGGGTGGACTACGATTTCCGAAGAGACCCAGTACTTC.

To note about this clonotype: This may be a read error: a much more frequent sequence differs by one nucleotide. The gene calls are TRBV12-3 or TRBV12-4 and TRBJ1-3; D is unresolved. The CDR3 runs 16 residues. CDR3 DNA: TGTGCCAGCAGTTTAGAGGTCCAGATCACTGGAAACACCGTATATTTT. As protein: CASSLEVQITGNTVYF.

In this sample, this clonotype turned up a few times. V and J are TRBV20-1 and TRBJ2-1; maybe TRBD1 (5 bases). The ends were cut back, 3 bases at V and 9 bases at J, with 18 bases in the middle. CDR1 is DFQATT, CDR2 SNEGSKA, per germline (reference sequence). This CDR3 region has 14 residues. CDR3 amino acids: CSASHQGARGEQFF. CDR3 bases: TGCAGTGCTAGTCATCAAGGGGCGCGAGGTGAGCAGTTCTTC.

The rearrangement uses TRBV20-1 and TRBJ1-6, with D possibly being TRBD1 (5 bases). This CDR3 comprises 15 residues. In germline, CDR1 is DFQATT, CDR2 SNEGSKA (reference sequence). Trimming cost V 3 bases and J 7 bases, with 16 bases left between them. This chain's CDR3 is CSASRGGTDNSPLHF. CDR3 DNA: TGCAGTGCTAGTCGGGGGGGTACCGACAATTCACCCCTCCACTTT.

V gene TRBV10-1 combines with J gene TRBJ2-7, with D maybe TRBD2 (5 bases). CDR1 and CDR2 (germline): WNHNN, SYGVQD (reference sequence). The CDR3 totals 16 residues. The CDR3 spells CASSEWRPQRTYGQYV. DNA for the CDR3: TGCGCCAGCAGTGAATGGAGGCCCCAGAGGACCTACGGGCAGTACGTC.

The rearrangement joins TRBV5-1 to TRBJ2-2; tentative D call: TRBD1 (6 bases). The CDR3 has 14 amino acids. V was trimmed by 6 bases and J by 0 bases, leaving 9 bases between them. Germline values: CDR1 SGHRS, CDR2 YFSETQ. CDR3 sequence: CASTQGSNTGELFF. The CDR3 DNA is TGCGCCAGCACACAGGGCTCGAACACCGGGGAGCTGTTTTTT.

This sequence joins TRBV7-3 and TRBJ2-3; D may be TRBD2 (5 bases). With 5 bases removed from V and 3 bases from J, the gap between germline ends came to 9 bases. Germline CDR1 reads SGHTA; CDR2 reads FQGTGA. The CDR3 consists of 13 residues. CDR3 region: CASSRLTTDTQYF. Here the CDR3 DNA reads TGTGCCAGCAGCCGACTAACAACAGATACGCAGTATTTT.

The V gene is TRBV2, the J gene TRBJ2-2, with D hard to call. Trimming cost V 2 bases and J 8 bases, with 9 bases left between them. The germline gives CDR1 SNHLY, CDR2 FYNNEI. The CDR3 has 13 residues. In nucleotides, the CDR3 is TGTGCCAGCAGTGAATTGAGGAGAGGGGAGCTGTTTTTT. It specifies CASSELRRGELFF. Drawing the rest from reference TRBV2 and TRBJ2-2, the complete variable domain is EPEVTQTPSHQVTQMGQEVILRCVPISNHLYFYWYRQILGQKVEFLVSFYNNEISEKSEIFDDQFSVERPDGSNFTLKIRSTKLEDSAMYFCASSELRRGELFFGEGSRLTVL.

This sequence joins TRBV20-1 and TRBJ2-5; 7 bases fit TRBD2. Unmatched junction bases numbered 11, after V lost 5 bases and J lost 5 bases. Germline V CDR1 and CDR2: DFQATT, SNEGSKA (reference sequence). The CDR3 contains 14 residues. CDR3 nucleotides: TGCAGTGCTTTTTTGCCCGGGACTATGGAGACCCAGTACTTC. Protein product: CSAFLPGTMETQYF.

This rearrangement joins TRBV7-3 to TRBJ2-7, with 8 bases fitting TRBD1. V dropped 5 bases and J dropped 6; count of bases not matched to a gene: 6. This CDR3 is 13 amino acids long. Per germline, CDR1 SGHTA and CDR2 FQGTGA. In DNA, the CDR3 is TGTGCCAGCAGCCCACAGGGGGGCTCCGAGCAGTACTTC. Residues: CASSPQGGSEQYF.

This clonotype was seen at least ten times. The genes are TRBV5-1 and TRBJ2-7; 7 bases align to TRBD2. Per the germline V gene, CDR1 is SGHRS and CDR2 is YFSETQ. The V and J ends lost 3 bases and 2 bases, in that order; junction bases with no gene match: 2. The CDR3 loop spans 13 amino acids. CDR3 nucleotides: TGCGCCAGCAGCTATGGACTAGCCTACGAGCAGTACTTC. It specifies CASSYGLAYEQYF.